These T cell receptor beta chains were read from a single sample in a study of control samples from healthy donors and cancer patients. Clones were sequenced by immunoSEQ multiplex PCR, and TCRdb holds only the in-frame ones, with some missing. The table has 110,000 to 150,000 clones, 80% to 95% seen once. Sequenced sample: blood. These receptors originate from a man between 25 and 39 years old in good health. The CDR3 runs from the conserved cysteine through the conserved F or W. The order of the fields is CDR3 protein, CDR3 DNA, V gene, CDR3 length, clone size, D gene, J gene. A D gene is named only where the DNA matches it firmly. Size values are once, few and many counts, or a class for expanded clones, and some rows have none.

CDR3aa: CASSLTSGTSYNEQFF; CDR3nt: TGCGCCAGCAGCTTGACTAGCGGGACCTCCTACAATGAGCAGTTCTTC; v_gene: TRBV5-1; len: 16; abundance: .; d_gene: TRBD2; j_gene: TRBJ2-1
CDR3aa: CASSLSPLAGAYEQYF; CDR3nt: TGTGCCAGCAGCTTGTCCCCACTAGCGGGAGCTTACGAGCAGTACTTC; v_gene: TRBV7-2; len: 16; abundance: .; d_gene: TRBD2; j_gene: TRBJ2-7
CDR3aa: CASSPLQGATEAFF; CDR3nt: TGTGCCAGCTCACCACTGCAGGGGGCCACTGAAGCTTTCTTT; v_gene: TRBV18; len: 14; abundance: few; d_gene: TRBD1; j_gene: TRBJ1-1
CDR3aa: CASSLAQGARETQYF; CDR3nt: TGTGCCAGCAGCTTAGCACAGGGGGCTCGGGAGACCCAGTACTTC; v_gene: TRBV11-2; len: 15; abundance: .; d_gene: TRBD1; j_gene: TRBJ2-5
CDR3aa: CASSARQGPYGYTF; CDR3nt: TGTGCCAGCAGCGCCAGACAGGGGCCCTATGGCTACACCTTC; v_gene: TRBV5-8; len: 14; abundance: .; d_gene: TRBD1; j_gene: TRBJ1-2
CDR3aa: CASSYSGTGTDTQYF; CDR3nt: TGTGCCAGCAGTTACTCCGGGACTGGAACAGATACGCAGTATTTT; v_gene: TRBV6-5; len: 15; abundance: .; d_gene: .; j_gene: TRBJ2-3
CDR3aa: CASSATGSTDTQYF; CDR3nt: TGTGCCAGTAGTGCTACAGGGAGCACAGATACGCAGTATTTT; v_gene: TRBV19; len: 14; abundance: .; d_gene: .; j_gene: TRBJ2-3
CDR3aa: CASSRKSTGTKNIQYF; CDR3nt: TGTGCCAGCAGCCGGAAATCGACAGGGACCAAAAACATTCAGTACTTC; v_gene: TRBV27; len: 16; abundance: .; d_gene: TRBD1; j_gene: TRBJ2-4
CDR3aa: CASSAGGGANVLTF; CDR3nt: TGTGCCAGCAGTGCCGGCGGAGGGGCCAACGTCCTGACTTTC; v_gene: TRBV6-2/TRBV6-3; len: 14; abundance: few; d_gene: .; j_gene: TRBJ2-6
CDR3aa: CASRRQNTEAFF; CDR3nt: TGTGCCAGCAGGCGACAGAACACTGAAGCTTTCTTT; v_gene: TRBV2; len: 12; abundance: few; d_gene: .; j_gene: TRBJ1-1
CDR3aa: CASSALQGAIYNEQFF; CDR3nt: TGTGCCAGCAGCGCGCTACAGGGGGCAATCTACAATGAGCAGTTCTTC; v_gene: TRBV9; len: 16; abundance: .; d_gene: TRBD1; j_gene: TRBJ2-1
CDR3aa: CASSLGLQGAGNTIYF; CDR3nt: TGTGCCAGCAGCTTAGGGCTACAGGGTGCTGGAAACACCATATATTTT; v_gene: TRBV11-2; len: 16; abundance: .; d_gene: .; j_gene: TRBJ1-3
CDR3aa: CASSLPGRSSYNEQFF; CDR3nt: TGTGCCAGCAGTTTACCAGGAAGGTCCTCCTACAATGAGCAGTTCTTC; v_gene: TRBV28; len: 16; abundance: .; d_gene: .; j_gene: TRBJ2-1
CDR3aa: CASSLGGSGMAFF; CDR3nt: TGTGCCAGCAGTTTAGGTGGGTCAGGGATGGCTTTCTTT; v_gene: TRBV28; len: 13; abundance: once; d_gene: .; j_gene: TRBJ1-1
CDR3aa: CASSSFGQSYEQYF; CDR3nt: TGTGCCAGCAGCTCGTTCGGACAGTCCTACGAGCAGTACTTC; v_gene: TRBV9; len: 14; abundance: .; d_gene: .; j_gene: TRBJ2-7
CDR3aa: CASSLSREDSYEQYF; CDR3nt: TGTGCCAGCAGTTTATCTCGGGAGGACTCCTACGAGCAGTACTTC; v_gene: TRBV27; len: 15; abundance: .; d_gene: TRBD2; j_gene: TRBJ2-7
CDR3aa: CASNGDRGHEQYF; CDR3nt: TGTGCCAGCAACGGCGACAGGGGCCACGAGCAGTACTTC; v_gene: TRBV2; len: 13; abundance: .; d_gene: TRBD1; j_gene: TRBJ2-7
CDR3aa: CASSPGLAGPYTGELFF; CDR3nt: TGTGCCAGCAGTCCGGGACTAGCGGGACCTTACACCGGGGAGCTGTTTTTT; v_gene: TRBV6-6; len: 17; abundance: .; d_gene: TRBD2; j_gene: TRBJ2-2
CDR3aa: CATSDLLRDTGYTF; CDR3nt: TGTGCCACCAGTGATTTGTTAAGGGACACGGGCTACACCTTC; v_gene: TRBV24-1; len: 14; abundance: .; d_gene: .; j_gene: TRBJ1-2
CDR3aa: CASSQVPKKILAGEAYEQYF; CDR3nt: TGTGCCAGCAGCCAAGTCCCTAAAAAAATACTAGCGGGAGAGGCCTACGAGCAGTACTTC; v_gene: TRBV3-1/TRBV3-2; len: 20; abundance: .; d_gene: TRBD2; j_gene: TRBJ2-7
CDR3aa: CASSIVAMSSYNEQFF; CDR3nt: TGTGCCAGTAGTATAGTTGCGATGAGCTCCTACAATGAGCAGTTCTTC; v_gene: TRBV19; len: 16; abundance: .; d_gene: .; j_gene: TRBJ2-1
CDR3aa: CATSSGPSAGEQYF; CDR3nt: TGTGCCACCAGCAGTGGCCCCTCGGCTGGCGAGCAGTACTTC; v_gene: TRBV15; len: 14; abundance: few; d_gene: .; j_gene: TRBJ2-7
CDR3aa: CAWSRGYQPQHF; CDR3nt: TGTGCCTGGAGCAGGGGCTATCAGCCCCAGCATTTT; v_gene: TRBV30; len: 12; abundance: .; d_gene: .; j_gene: TRBJ1-5
CDR3aa: CASSPDLAGVRGTDTQYF; CDR3nt: TGTGCCAGCTCACCGGATTTGGCAGGGGTCAGGGGCACAGATACGCAGTATTTT; v_gene: TRBV18; len: 18; abundance: .; d_gene: .; j_gene: TRBJ2-3
CDR3aa: CASSYLGVSDEQFF; CDR3nt: TGTGCCAGCAGTTATCTCGGAGTCAGCGATGAGCAGTTCTTC; v_gene: TRBV6-6; len: 14; abundance: .; d_gene: .; j_gene: TRBJ2-1
CDR3aa: CATSRGGSIQPQHF; CDR3nt: TGTGCCACCAGCAGAGGAGGGAGCATACAGCCCCAGCATTTT; v_gene: TRBV15; len: 14; abundance: once; d_gene: .; j_gene: TRBJ1-5
CDR3aa: CATTSRVTEKLFF; CDR3nt: TGTGCCACCACTAGTCGGGTTACCGAAAAACTGTTTTTT; v_gene: TRBV19; len: 13; abundance: .; d_gene: .; j_gene: TRBJ1-4
CDR3aa: CASATGGGSGYEQYF; CDR3nt: TGTGCTAGTGCCACTGGGGGGGGTAGCGGCTACGAGCAGTACTTC; v_gene: TRBV12-5; len: 15; abundance: .; d_gene: TRBD2; j_gene: TRBJ2-7
CDR3aa: CASSFLDRGPYNEQFF; CDR3nt: TGTGCCAGCAGTTTCCTCGACAGGGGACCCTACAATGAGCAGTTCTTC; v_gene: TRBV27; len: 16; abundance: .; d_gene: TRBD1; j_gene: TRBJ2-1
CDR3aa: CASSPLTSGSVEQYF; CDR3nt: TGCGCCAGCAGCCCGTTGACTAGCGGGAGCGTTGAGCAGTACTTC; v_gene: TRBV5-1; len: 15; abundance: .; d_gene: TRBD2; j_gene: TRBJ2-7
CDR3aa: CASSRGWTKSSGNTIYF; CDR3nt: TGTGCCAGCAGCAGAGGGTGGACAAAGAGCTCTGGAAACACCATATATTTT; v_gene: TRBV11-2; len: 17; abundance: .; d_gene: .; j_gene: TRBJ1-3
CDR3aa: CASSSEDGTGELFF; CDR3nt: TGTGCCAGCAGCTCGGAGGACGGCACCGGGGAGCTGTTTTTT; v_gene: TRBV28; len: 14; abundance: .; d_gene: .; j_gene: TRBJ2-2
CDR3aa: CASSPTHTGASGNTIYF; CDR3nt: TGTGCCAGCAGTCCCACACACACAGGGGCCAGTGGAAACACCATATATTTT; v_gene: TRBV7-3; len: 17; abundance: .; d_gene: TRBD1; j_gene: TRBJ1-3